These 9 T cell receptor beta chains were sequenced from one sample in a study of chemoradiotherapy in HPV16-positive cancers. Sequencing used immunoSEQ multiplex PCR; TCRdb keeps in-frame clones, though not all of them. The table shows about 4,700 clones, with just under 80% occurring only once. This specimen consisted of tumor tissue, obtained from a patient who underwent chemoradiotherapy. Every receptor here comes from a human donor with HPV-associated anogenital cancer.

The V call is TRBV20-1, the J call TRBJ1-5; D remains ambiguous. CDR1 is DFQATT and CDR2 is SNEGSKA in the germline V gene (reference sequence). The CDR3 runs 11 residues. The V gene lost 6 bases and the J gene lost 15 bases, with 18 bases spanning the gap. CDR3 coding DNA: TGCAGTGCGGGATCCCTTGGATCCCGGCATTTT. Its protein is CSAGSLGSRHF.

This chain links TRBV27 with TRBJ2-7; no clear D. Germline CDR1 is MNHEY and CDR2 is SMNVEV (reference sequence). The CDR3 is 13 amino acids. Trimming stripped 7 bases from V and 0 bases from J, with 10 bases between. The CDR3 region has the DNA TGTGCCAGCAAGTTGACGCACTCCTACGAGCAGTACTTC. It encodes CASKLTHSYEQYF.

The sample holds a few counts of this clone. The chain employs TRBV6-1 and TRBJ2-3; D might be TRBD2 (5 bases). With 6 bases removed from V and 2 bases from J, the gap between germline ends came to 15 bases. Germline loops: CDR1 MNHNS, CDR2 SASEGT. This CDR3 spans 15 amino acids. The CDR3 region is CASRSGVEPTDTQYF. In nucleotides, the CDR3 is TGTGCCAGCAGGTCCGGGGTGGAACCCACAGATACGCAGTATTTT.

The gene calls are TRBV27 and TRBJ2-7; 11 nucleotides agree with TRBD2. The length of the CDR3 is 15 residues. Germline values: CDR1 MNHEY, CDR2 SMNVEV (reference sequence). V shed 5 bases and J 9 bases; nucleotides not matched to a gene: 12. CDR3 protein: CASSETSGGPKRQYF. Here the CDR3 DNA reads TGTGCCAGCAGTGAAACTAGCGGGGGCCCCAAGCGGCAGTACTTC.

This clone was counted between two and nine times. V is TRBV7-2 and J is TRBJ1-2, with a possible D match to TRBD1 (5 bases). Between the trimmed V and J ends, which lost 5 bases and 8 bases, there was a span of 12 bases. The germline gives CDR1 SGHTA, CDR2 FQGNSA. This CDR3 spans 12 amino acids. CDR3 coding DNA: TGTGCCAGCAGCCGGGACGGACACGGCTACACCTTC. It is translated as CASSRDGHGYTF.

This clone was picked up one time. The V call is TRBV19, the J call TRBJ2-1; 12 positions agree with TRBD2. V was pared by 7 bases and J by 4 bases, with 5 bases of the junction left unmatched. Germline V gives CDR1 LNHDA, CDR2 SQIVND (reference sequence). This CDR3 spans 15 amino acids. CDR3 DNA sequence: TGTGCCAGTACCTCCGGGACTAGCGGGTACAATGAGCAGTTCTTC. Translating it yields CASTSGTSGYNEQFF.

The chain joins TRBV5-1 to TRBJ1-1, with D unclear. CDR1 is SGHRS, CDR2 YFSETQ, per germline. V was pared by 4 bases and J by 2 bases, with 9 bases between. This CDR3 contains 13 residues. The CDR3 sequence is CASSDQSNTEAFF. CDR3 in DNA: TGCGCCAGCAGCGACCAGAGCAACACTGAAGCTTTCTTT. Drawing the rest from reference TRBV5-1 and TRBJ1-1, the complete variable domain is KAGVTQTPRYLIKTRGQQVTLSCSPISGHRSVSWYQQTPGQGLQFLFEYFSETQRNKGNFPGRFSGRQFSNSRSEMNVSTLELGDSALYLCASSDQSNTEAFFGQGTRLTVV.

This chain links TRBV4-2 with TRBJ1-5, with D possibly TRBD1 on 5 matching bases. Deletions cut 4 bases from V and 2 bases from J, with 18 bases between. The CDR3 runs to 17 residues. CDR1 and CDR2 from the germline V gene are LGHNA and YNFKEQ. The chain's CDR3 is CASSPIPGAGGNQPQHF. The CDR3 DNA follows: TGTGCCAGCAGCCCCATCCCCGGGGCCGGGGGCAATCAGCCCCAGCATTTT.

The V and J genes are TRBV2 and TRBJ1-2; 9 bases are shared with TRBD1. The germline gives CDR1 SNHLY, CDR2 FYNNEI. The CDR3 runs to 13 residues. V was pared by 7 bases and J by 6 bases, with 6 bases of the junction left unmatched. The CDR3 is CASMGQGLNGYTF. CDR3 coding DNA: TGTGCCAGCATGGGACAGGGATTGAATGGCTACACCTTC.